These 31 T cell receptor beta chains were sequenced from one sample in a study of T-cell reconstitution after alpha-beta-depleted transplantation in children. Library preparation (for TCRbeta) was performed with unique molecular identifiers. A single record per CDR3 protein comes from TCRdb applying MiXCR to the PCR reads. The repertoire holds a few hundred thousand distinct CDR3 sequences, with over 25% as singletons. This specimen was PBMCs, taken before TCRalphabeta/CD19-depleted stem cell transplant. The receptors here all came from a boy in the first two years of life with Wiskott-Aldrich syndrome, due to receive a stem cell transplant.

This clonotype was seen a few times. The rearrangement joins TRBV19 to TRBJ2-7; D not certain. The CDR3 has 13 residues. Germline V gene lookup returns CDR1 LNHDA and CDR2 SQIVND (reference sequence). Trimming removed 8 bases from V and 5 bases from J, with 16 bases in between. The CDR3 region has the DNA TGTGCCAGTCGTCGAAGGGCATCCGACGAGCAGTACTTC. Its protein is CASRRRASDEQYF. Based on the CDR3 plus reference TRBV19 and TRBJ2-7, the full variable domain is DGGITQSPKYLFRKEGQNVTLSCEQNLNHDAMYWYRQDPGQGLRLIYYSQIVNDFQKGDIAEGYSVSREKKESFPLTVTSAQKNPTAFYLCASRRRASDEQYFGPGTRLTVT.

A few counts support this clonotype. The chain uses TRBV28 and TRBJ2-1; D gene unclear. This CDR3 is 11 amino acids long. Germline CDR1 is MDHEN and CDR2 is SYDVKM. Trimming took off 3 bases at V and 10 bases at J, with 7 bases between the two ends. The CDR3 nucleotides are TGTGCCAGCAGTTTCAGGCGGGAGCAGTTCTTC. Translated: CASSFRREQFF.

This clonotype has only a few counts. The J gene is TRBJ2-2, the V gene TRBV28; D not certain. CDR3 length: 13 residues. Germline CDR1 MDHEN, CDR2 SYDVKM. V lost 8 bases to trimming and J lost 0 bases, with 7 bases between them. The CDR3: CASGNSNTGELFF. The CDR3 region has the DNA TGTGCCAGCGGGAACTCGAACACCGGGGAGCTGTTTTTT.

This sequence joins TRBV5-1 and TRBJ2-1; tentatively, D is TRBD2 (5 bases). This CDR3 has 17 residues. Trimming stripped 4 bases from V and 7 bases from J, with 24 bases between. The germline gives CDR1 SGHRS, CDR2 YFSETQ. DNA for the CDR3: TGCGCCAGCAGCCTTGTTCCGGTCCCGAGTTGGAGGAATGAGCAGTTCTTC. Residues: CASSLVPVPSWRNEQFF.

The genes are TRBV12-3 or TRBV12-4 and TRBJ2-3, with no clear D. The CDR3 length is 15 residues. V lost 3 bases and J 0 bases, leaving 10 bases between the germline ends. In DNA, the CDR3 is TGTGCCAGCAGTTTTGGCGGCAGGAGCACAGATACGCAGTATTTT. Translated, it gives CASSFGGRSTDTQYF.

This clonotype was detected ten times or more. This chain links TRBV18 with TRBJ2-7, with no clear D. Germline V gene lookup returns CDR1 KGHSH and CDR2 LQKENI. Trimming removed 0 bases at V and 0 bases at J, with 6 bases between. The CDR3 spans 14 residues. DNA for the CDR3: TGTGCCAGCTCACCACCCTACAGCTCCTACGAGCAGTACTTC. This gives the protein CASSPPYSSYEQYF.

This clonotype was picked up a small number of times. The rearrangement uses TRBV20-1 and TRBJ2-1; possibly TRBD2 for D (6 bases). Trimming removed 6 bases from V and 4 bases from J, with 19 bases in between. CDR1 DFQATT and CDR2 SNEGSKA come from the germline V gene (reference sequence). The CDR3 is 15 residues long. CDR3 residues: CSAEAGPSAYNEQFF. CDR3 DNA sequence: TGCAGTGCAGAAGCGGGCCCTTCCGCTTACAATGAGCAGTTCTTC.

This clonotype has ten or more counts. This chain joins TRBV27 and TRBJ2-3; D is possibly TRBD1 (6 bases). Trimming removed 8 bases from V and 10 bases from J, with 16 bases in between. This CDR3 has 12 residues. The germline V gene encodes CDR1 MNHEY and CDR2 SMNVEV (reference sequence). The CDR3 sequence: CASSSGTLAQYF. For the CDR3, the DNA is TGTGCCAGCTCATCCGGGACATTGGCGCAGTATTTT.

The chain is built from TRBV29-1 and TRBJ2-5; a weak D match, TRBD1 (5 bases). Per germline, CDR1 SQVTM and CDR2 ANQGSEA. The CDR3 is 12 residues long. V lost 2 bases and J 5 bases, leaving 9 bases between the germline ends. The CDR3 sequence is CSVERGRETQYF. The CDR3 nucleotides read TGCAGCGTTGAAAGGGGCCGGGAGACCCAGTACTTC.

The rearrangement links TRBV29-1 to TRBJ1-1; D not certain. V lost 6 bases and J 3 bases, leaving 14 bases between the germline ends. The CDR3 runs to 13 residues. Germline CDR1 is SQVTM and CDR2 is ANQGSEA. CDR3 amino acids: CSVGRHLDTEAFF. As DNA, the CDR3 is TGCAGCGTCGGAAGACACTTGGACACTGAAGCTTTCTTT. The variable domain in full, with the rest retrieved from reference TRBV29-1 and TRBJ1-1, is SAVISQKPSRDICQRGTSLTIQCQVDSQVTMMFWYRQQPGQSLTLIATANQGSEATYESGFVIDKFPISRPNLTFSTLTVSNMSPEDSSIYLCSVGRHLDTEAFFGQGTRLTVV.

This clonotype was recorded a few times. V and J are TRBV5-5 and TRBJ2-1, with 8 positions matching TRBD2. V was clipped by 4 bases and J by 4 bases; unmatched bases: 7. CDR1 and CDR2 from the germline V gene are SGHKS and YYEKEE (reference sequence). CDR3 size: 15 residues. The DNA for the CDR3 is TGTGCCAGCAGCAATCCGGGACTAGTTTACAATGAGCAGTTCTTC. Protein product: CASSNPGLVYNEQFF.

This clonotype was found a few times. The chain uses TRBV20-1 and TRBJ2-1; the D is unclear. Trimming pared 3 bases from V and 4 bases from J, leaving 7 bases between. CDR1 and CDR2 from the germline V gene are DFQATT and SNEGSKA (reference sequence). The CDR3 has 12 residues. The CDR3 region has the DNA TGCAGTGCTAGCCCGAGATACAATGAGCAGTTCTTC. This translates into CSASPRYNEQFF.

The CDR3 nucleotides read TGCGCCAGCAGCTTGGATAGGCTAGCGGGAATTTCAAATGAGCAGTTCTTC. The encoded protein is CASSLDRLAGISNEQFF. The V call is TRBV5-1, the J call TRBJ2-1; 9 bases line up with TRBD2. CDR1 SGHRS and CDR2 YFSETQ come from the germline V gene. The V segment lost 0 bases and the J segment 7 bases; nucleotides outside the gene matches: 11. This CDR3 has 17 residues.

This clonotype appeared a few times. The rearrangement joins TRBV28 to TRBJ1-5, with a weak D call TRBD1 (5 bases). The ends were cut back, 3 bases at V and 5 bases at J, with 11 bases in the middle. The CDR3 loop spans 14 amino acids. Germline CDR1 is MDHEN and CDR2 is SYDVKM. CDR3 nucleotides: TGTGCCAGCAGTTTTCAACAGGTGGATCAGCCCCAGCATTTT. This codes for CASSFQQVDQPQHF.

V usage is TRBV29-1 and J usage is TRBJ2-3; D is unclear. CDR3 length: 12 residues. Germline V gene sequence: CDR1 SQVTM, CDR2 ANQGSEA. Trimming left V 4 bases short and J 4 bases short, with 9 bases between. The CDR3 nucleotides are TGCAGCGTTGTTGGGTCGTCAGATACGCAGTATTTT. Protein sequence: CSVVGSSDTQYF.

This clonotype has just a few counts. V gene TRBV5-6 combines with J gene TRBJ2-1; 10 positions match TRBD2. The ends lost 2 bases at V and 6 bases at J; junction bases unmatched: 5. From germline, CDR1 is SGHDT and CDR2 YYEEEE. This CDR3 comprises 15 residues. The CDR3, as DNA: TGTGCCAGCAGCTTAACTAGCGGGATAGGCAATGAGCAGTTCTTC. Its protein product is CASSLTSGIGNEQFF. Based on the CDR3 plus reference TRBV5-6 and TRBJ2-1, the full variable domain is DAGVTQSPTHLIKTRGQQVTLRCSPKSGHDTVSWYQQALGQGPQFIFQYYEEEERQRGNFPDRFSGHQFPNYSSELNVNALLLGDSALYLCASSLTSGIGNEQFFGPGTRLTVL.

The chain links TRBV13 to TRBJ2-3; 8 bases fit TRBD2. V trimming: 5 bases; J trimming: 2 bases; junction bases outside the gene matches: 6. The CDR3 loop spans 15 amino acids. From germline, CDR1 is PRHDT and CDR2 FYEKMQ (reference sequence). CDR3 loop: CASSPIAGTTDTQYF. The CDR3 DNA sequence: TGTGCCAGCAGCCCAATAGCGGGAACCACAGATACGCAGTATTTT.

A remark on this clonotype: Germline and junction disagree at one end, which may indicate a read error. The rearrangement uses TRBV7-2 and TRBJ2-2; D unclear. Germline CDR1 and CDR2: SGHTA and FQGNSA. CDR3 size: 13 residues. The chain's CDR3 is CASSPTNTRELFF. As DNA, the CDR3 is TGTGCCAGCAGCCCGACGAACACCAGGGAGCTGTTTTTT.

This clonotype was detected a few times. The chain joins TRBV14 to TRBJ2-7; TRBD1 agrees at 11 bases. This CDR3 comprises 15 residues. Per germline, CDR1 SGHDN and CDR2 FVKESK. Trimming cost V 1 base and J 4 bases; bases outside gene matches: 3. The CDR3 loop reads CASSQGTGGWYEQYF. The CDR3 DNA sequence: TGTGCCAGCAGCCAAGGGACAGGGGGCTGGTACGAGCAGTACTTC.

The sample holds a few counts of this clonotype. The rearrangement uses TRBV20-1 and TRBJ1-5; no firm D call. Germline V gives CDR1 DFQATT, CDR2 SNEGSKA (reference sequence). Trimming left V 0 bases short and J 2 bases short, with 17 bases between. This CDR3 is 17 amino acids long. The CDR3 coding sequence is TGCAGTGCTAGAGATGTTTTGGCCCCATATGGCAATCAGCCCCAGCATTTT. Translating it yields CSARDVLAPYGNQPQHF.

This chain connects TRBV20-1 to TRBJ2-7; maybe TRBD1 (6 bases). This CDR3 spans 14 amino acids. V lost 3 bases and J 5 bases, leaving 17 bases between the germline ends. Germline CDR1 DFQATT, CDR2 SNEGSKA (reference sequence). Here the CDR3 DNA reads TGCAGTGCTAGTGTGGGGGCCAGGGCCCACGAGCAGTACTTC. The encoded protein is CSASVGARAHEQYF.

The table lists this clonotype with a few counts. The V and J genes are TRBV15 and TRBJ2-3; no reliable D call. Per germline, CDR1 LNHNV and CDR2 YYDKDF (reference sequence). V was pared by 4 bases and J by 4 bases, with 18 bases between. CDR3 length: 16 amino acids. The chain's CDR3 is CATSKSILPYSDTQYF. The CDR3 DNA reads TGTGCCACCAGCAAAAGTATTCTTCCGTATTCAGATACGCAGTATTTT.

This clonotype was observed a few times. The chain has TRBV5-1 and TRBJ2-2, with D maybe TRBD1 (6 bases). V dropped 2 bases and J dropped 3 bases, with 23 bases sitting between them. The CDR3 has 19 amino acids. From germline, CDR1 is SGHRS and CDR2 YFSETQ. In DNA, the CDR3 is TGCGCCAGCAGCTTTTTGGGGACACGACCTGGTGTGGACACCGGGGAGCTGTTTTTT. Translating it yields CASSFLGTRPGVDTGELFF.

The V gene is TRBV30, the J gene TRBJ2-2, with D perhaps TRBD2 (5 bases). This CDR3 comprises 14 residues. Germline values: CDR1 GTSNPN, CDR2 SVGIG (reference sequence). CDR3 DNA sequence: TGTGCAGCAACGTCTAGGACTCAGACCGGGGAGCTGTTTTTT. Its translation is CAATSRTQTGELFF. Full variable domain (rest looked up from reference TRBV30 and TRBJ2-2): SQTIHQWPATLVQPVGSPLSLECTVEGTSNPNLYWYRQAAGRGLQLLFYSVGIGQISSEVPQNLSASRPQDRQFILSSKKLLLSDSGFYLCAATSRTQTGELFFGEGSRLTVL.

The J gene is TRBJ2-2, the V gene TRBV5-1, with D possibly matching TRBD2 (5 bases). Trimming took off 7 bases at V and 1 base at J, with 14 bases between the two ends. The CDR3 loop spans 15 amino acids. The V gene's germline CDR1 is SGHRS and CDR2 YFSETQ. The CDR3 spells CASSLLAMNTGELFF. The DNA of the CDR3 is TGCGCCAGCTCACTTCTAGCTATGAACACCGGGGAGCTGTTTTTT.

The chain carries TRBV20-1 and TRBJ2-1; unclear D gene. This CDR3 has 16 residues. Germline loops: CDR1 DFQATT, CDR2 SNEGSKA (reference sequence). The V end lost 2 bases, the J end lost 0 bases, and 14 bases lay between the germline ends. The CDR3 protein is CSARQARSGSYNEQFF. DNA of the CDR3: TGCAGTGCTAGACAGGCTAGGTCAGGCTCCTACAATGAGCAGTTCTTC.

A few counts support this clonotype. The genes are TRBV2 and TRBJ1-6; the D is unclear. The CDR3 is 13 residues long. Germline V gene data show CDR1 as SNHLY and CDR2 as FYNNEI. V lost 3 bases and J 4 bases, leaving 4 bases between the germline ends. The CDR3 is CASSEEYNSPLHF. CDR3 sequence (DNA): TGTGCCAGCAGTGAGGAGTATAATTCACCCCTCCACTTT.

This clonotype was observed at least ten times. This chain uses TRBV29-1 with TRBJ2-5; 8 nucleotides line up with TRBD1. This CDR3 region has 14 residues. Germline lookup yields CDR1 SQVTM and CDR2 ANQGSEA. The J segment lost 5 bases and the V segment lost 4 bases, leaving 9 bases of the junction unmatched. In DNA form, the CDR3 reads TGCAGCGTTGGACGGACAGGGCCCGGGGAGACCCAGTACTTC. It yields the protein CSVGRTGPGETQYF.

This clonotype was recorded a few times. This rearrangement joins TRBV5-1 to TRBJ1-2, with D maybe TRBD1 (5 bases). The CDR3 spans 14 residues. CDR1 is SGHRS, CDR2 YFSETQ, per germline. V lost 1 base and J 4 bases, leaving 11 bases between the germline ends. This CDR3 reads CASSLKTAPYGYTF. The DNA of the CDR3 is TGCGCCAGCAGCTTGAAGACAGCTCCCTATGGCTACACCTTC.

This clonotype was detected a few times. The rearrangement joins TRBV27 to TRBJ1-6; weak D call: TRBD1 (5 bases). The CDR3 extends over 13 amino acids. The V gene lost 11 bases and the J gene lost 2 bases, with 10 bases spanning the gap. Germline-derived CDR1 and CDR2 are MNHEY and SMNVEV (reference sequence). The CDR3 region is CASGAAYNSPLHF. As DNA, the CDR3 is TGTGCCTCCGGGGCGGCCTATAATTCACCCCTCCACTTT.

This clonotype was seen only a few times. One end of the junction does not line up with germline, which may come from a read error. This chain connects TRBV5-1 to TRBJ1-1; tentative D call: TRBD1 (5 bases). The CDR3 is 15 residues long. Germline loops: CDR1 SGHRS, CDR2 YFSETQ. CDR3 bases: TGCGCCAGCAGCTCAGGGTATAATACGAACATTGAAGCTTTCTTT. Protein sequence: CASSSGYNTNIEAFF.